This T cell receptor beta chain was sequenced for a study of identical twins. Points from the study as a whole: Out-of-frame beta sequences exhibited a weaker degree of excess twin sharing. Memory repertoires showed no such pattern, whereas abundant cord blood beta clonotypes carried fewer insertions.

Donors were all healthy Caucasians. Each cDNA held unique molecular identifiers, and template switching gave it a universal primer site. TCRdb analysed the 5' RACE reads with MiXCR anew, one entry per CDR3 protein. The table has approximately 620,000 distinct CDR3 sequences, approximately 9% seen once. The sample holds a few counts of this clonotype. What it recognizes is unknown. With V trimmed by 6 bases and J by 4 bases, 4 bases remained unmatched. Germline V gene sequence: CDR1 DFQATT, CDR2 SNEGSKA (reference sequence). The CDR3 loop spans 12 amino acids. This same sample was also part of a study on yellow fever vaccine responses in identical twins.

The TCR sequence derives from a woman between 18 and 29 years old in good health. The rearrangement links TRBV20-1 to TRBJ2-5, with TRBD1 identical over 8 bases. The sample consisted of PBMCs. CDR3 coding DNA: TGCAGTGCAGGACAGGGAGGAGAGACCCAGTACTTC. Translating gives CSAGQGGETQYF.